The rows below give T cell receptor beta chains drawn from one sample of a study of blood T cell repertoires in COVID-19. The protocol was immunoSEQ multiplex PCR, while the TCRdb copy is restricted to in-frame clones and leaves out a portion. The top ten hold more than 0.75% of the sample, which has around 260,000 clones, around nine tenths seen once. Material for sequencing was peripheral blood. The source is a man younger than 40 with acute or convalescent COVID-19. CDR3s include the opening cysteine and the closing phenylalanine or tryptophan. Fields, in order: CDR3 length, J gene, D gene, V gene, clone size, CDR3 protein, CDR3 DNA. A D gene is named only where the DNA matches it firmly. Clone size appears in some rows only: once, few, many, or a class for an expanded clone.

len: 17
j_gene: TRBJ1-2
d_gene: -
v_gene: TRBV19
abundance: -
CDR3aa: CASSITTTHGANYGYTF
CDR3nt: TGTGCCAGTAGTATTACCACGACGCATGGGGCAAACTATGGCTACACCTTC

len: 15
j_gene: TRBJ2-1
d_gene: -
v_gene: TRBV2
abundance: -
CDR3aa: CASSGELSSYNEQFF
CDR3nt: TGTGCCAGCAGCGGAGAGCTTAGCTCCTACAATGAGCAGTTCTTC

len: 15
j_gene: TRBJ1-4
d_gene: TRBD1
v_gene: TRBV9
abundance: -
CDR3aa: CASSARTGTNEKLFF
CDR3nt: TGTGCCAGCAGCGCCCGGACAGGGACTAATGAAAAACTGTTTTTT

len: 15
j_gene: TRBJ2-1
d_gene: -
v_gene: TRBV19
abundance: -
CDR3aa: CASSPIATVYNEQFF
CDR3nt: TGTGCCAGTAGCCCTATAGCGACCGTCTACAATGAGCAGTTCTTC

len: 12
j_gene: TRBJ2-5
d_gene: -
v_gene: TRBV3-1/TRBV3-2
abundance: -
CDR3aa: CASSPSAETQYF
CDR3nt: TGTGCCAGCAGCCCCTCAGCGGAGACCCAGTACTTC

len: 16
j_gene: TRBJ2-3
d_gene: TRBD2
v_gene: TRBV5-4
abundance: -
CDR3aa: CASSFLAGGEADTQYF
CDR3nt: TGTGCCAGCAGCTTTCTAGCGGGGGGGGAGGCAGATACGCAGTATTTT

len: 13
j_gene: TRBJ1-2
d_gene: -
v_gene: TRBV7-3
abundance: once
CDR3aa: CASSLGGIYGYTF
CDR3nt: TGTGCCAGCAGCTTAGGCGGAATCTATGGCTACACCTTC

len: 15
j_gene: TRBJ2-7
d_gene: -
v_gene: TRBV5-1
abundance: -
CDR3aa: CASSPRVGQPSEQYF
CDR3nt: TGCGCCAGCAGCCCGCGTGTGGGGCAGCCCTCCGAGCAGTACTTC

len: 16
j_gene: TRBJ1-6
d_gene: TRBD1
v_gene: TRBV6-5
abundance: -
CDR3aa: CASSYTGQGSNSPLHF
CDR3nt: TGTGCCAGCAGTTACACCGGACAGGGATCCAATTCACCCCTCCACTTT

len: 14
j_gene: TRBJ1-1
d_gene: -
v_gene: TRBV30
abundance: -
CDR3aa: CAWSQEQRVPEAFF
CDR3nt: TGTGCCTGGAGTCAGGAACAGAGGGTCCCTGAAGCTTTCTTT

len: 13
j_gene: TRBJ1-1
d_gene: -
v_gene: TRBV3-1/TRBV3-2
abundance: -
CDR3aa: CASSPGAGGEAFF
CDR3nt: TGTGCCAGCAGCCCTGGGGCCGGGGGTGAAGCTTTCTTT

len: 15
j_gene: TRBJ2-6
d_gene: -
v_gene: TRBV7-3
abundance: once
CDR3aa: CASSLSGSGANVLTF
CDR3nt: TGTGCCAGCAGCTTATCAGGCTCTGGGGCCAACGTCCTGACTTTC

len: 14
j_gene: TRBJ1-2
d_gene: -
v_gene: TRBV5-5
abundance: -
CDR3aa: CASSPMGGSYGYTF
CDR3nt: TGTGCCAGCAGCCCCATGGGGGGATCCTATGGCTACACCTTC

len: 14
j_gene: TRBJ1-1
d_gene: TRBD1
v_gene: TRBV30
abundance: -
CDR3aa: CAWKRTGGFTEAFF
CDR3nt: TGTGCCTGGAAGAGGACAGGGGGCTTTACTGAAGCTTTCTTT

len: 13
j_gene: TRBJ1-1
d_gene: -
v_gene: TRBV14
abundance: -
CDR3aa: CASSAYVQNEAFF
CDR3nt: TGTGCCAGCAGCGCTTACGTGCAGAATGAAGCTTTCTTT

len: 13
j_gene: TRBJ2-1
d_gene: -
v_gene: TRBV24-1
abundance: -
CDR3aa: CATSEAQRGEQFF
CDR3nt: TGTGCCACCAGTGAAGCCCAACGGGGTGAGCAGTTCTTC

len: 14
j_gene: TRBJ1-1
d_gene: TRBD1
v_gene: TRBV6-5
abundance: -
CDR3aa: CASSPGQVNTEAFF
CDR3nt: TGTGCCAGCAGTCCCGGACAGGTGAACACTGAAGCTTTCTTT

len: 14
j_gene: TRBJ1-3
d_gene: TRBD1
v_gene: TRBV6-5
abundance: -
CDR3aa: CASIPGQSGNTIYF
CDR3nt: TGTGCCAGCATTCCGGGACAGTCTGGAAACACCATATATTTT

len: 15
j_gene: TRBJ1-2
d_gene: TRBD1
v_gene: TRBV27
abundance: -
CDR3aa: CASQTRQGADYGYTF
CDR3nt: TGTGCCAGCCAGACCAGACAGGGGGCTGACTATGGCTACACCTTC

len: 15
j_gene: TRBJ1-2
d_gene: TRBD1
v_gene: TRBV5-4
abundance: -
CDR3aa: CASSLVQGINYGYTF
CDR3nt: TGTGCCAGCAGCTTAGTACAGGGGATTAACTATGGCTACACCTTC

len: 13
j_gene: TRBJ1-2
d_gene: TRBD1
v_gene: TRBV2
abundance: -
CDR3aa: CASRGQTGYGYTF
CDR3nt: TGTGCCAGCAGGGGACAGACAGGCTATGGCTACACCTTC

len: 17
j_gene: TRBJ1-4
d_gene: -
v_gene: TRBV28
abundance: -
CDR3aa: CASVVGQGLMSGEKLFF
CDR3nt: TGTGCCAGCGTCGTTGGGCAGGGTCTTATGTCTGGAGAAAAACTGTTTTTT

len: 14
j_gene: TRBJ2-3
d_gene: -
v_gene: TRBV5-1
abundance: -
CDR3aa: CASSSDSGADTQYF
CDR3nt: TGCGCCAGCAGCTCGGACAGCGGTGCAGATACGCAGTATTTT

len: 15
j_gene: TRBJ1-1
d_gene: -
v_gene: TRBV5-4
abundance: few
CDR3aa: CASSSGGDLNTEAFF
CDR3nt: TGTGCCAGCAGCTCGGGGGGGGATCTGAACACTGAAGCTTTCTTT

len: 14
j_gene: TRBJ2-1
d_gene: -
v_gene: TRBV7-9
abundance: -
CDR3aa: CASSPKVSGNEQFF
CDR3nt: TGTGCCAGCAGCCCGAAGGTGAGCGGCAATGAGCAGTTCTTC

len: 13
j_gene: TRBJ2-1
d_gene: TRBD2
v_gene: TRBV29-1
abundance: -
CDR3aa: CSARTREVNEQFF
CDR3nt: TGCAGCGCCAGGACGCGGGAGGTCAATGAGCAGTTCTTC

len: 16
j_gene: TRBJ1-5
d_gene: -
v_gene: TRBV7-6
abundance: -
CDR3aa: CASSLVRGAGNQPQHF
CDR3nt: TGTGCCAGCAGCTTAGTTCGGGGGGCGGGCAATCAGCCCCAGCATTTT

len: 16
j_gene: TRBJ2-7
d_gene: TRBD2
v_gene: TRBV3-1/TRBV3-2
abundance: -
CDR3aa: CASSHRLAGVAYEQYF
CDR3nt: TGTGCCAGCAGCCACAGACTAGCGGGAGTCGCATACGAGCAGTACTTC

len: 15
j_gene: TRBJ1-5
d_gene: -
v_gene: TRBV4-2
abundance: -
CDR3aa: CASSTRRDTNQPQHF
CDR3nt: TGTGCCAGCAGCACACGACGGGACACTAATCAGCCCCAGCATTTT

len: 15
j_gene: TRBJ2-3
d_gene: TRBD2
v_gene: TRBV10-3
abundance: -
CDR3aa: CAISEWRGARDTQYF
CDR3nt: TGTGCCATCAGTGAGTGGCGGGGGGCGAGGGATACGCAGTATTTT

len: 15
j_gene: TRBJ2-3
d_gene: -
v_gene: TRBV29-1
abundance: once
CDR3aa: CSVEFLHVGQDTQYF
CDR3nt: TGCAGCGTTGAATTTTTACACGTTGGGCAAGATACGCAGTATTTT

len: 20
j_gene: TRBJ2-1
d_gene: TRBD2
v_gene: TRBV14
abundance: few
CDR3aa: CASSPKRGAGVYGSYNEQFF
CDR3nt: TGTGCCAGCAGCCCTAAACGTGGGGCGGGAGTATACGGCTCCTACAATGAGCAGTTCTTC

len: 20
j_gene: TRBJ2-7
d_gene: TRBD1
v_gene: TRBV11-2
abundance: -
CDR3aa: CASSLDRVGGTGRLGDEQYF
CDR3nt: TGTGCCAGCAGCTTAGATCGCGTAGGCGGGACAGGGAGGTTGGGTGACGAGCAGTACTTC

len: 16
j_gene: TRBJ2-5
d_gene: TRBD1
v_gene: TRBV6-4
abundance: -
CDR3aa: CASSPLPGTGKETQYF
CDR3nt: TGTGCCAGCAGTCCTTTGCCCGGGACAGGGAAGGAGACCCAGTACTTC

len: 16
j_gene: TRBJ1-3
d_gene: -
v_gene: TRBV9
abundance: -
CDR3aa: CASSVGMGVGGNTIYF
CDR3nt: TGTGCCAGCAGCGTAGGGATGGGAGTGGGGGGAAACACCATATATTTT

len: 15
j_gene: TRBJ1-6
d_gene: -
v_gene: TRBV6-5
abundance: -
CDR3aa: CASSPVGSSNSPLHF
CDR3nt: TGTGCCAGCAGCCCCGTGGGCAGTAGTAATTCACCCCTCCACTTT

len: 13
j_gene: TRBJ2-7
d_gene: -
v_gene: TRBV12-3/TRBV12-4
abundance: -
CDR3aa: CASRGSGDDEQYF
CDR3nt: TGTGCCAGCAGGGGGTCAGGGGACGACGAGCAGTACTTC

len: 13
j_gene: TRBJ1-1
d_gene: -
v_gene: TRBV30
abundance: -
CDR3aa: CACYEPRSGRGFF
CDR3nt: TGTGCCTGTTACGAACCTAGGTCAGGGCGAGGTTTCTTT

len: 12
j_gene: TRBJ2-7
d_gene: -
v_gene: TRBV27
abundance: -
CDR3aa: CASATSSYEQYF
CDR3nt: TGTGCCAGCGCCACGAGCTCCTACGAGCAGTACTTC

len: 13
j_gene: TRBJ2-3
d_gene: TRBD2
v_gene: TRBV5-5
abundance: -
CDR3aa: CASSRTRTDTQYF
CDR3nt: TGTGCCAGCAGCCGGACTAGGACAGATACGCAGTATTTT

len: 12
j_gene: TRBJ1-2
d_gene: -
v_gene: TRBV28
abundance: -
CDR3aa: CASSPFVLGYTF
CDR3nt: TGTGCCAGCAGCCCTTTTGTGTTGGGCTACACCTTC

len: 13
j_gene: TRBJ1-3
d_gene: -
v_gene: TRBV6-1
abundance: -
CDR3aa: CASSEADMRAIYF
CDR3nt: TGTGCCAGCAGTGAGGCAGATATGAGGGCCATATATTTT

len: 16
j_gene: TRBJ2-1
d_gene: TRBD2
v_gene: TRBV13
abundance: -
CDR3aa: CASSFTSSGTYNEQFF
CDR3nt: TGTGCCAGCAGCTTCACCTCTAGCGGGACGTACAATGAGCAGTTCTTC

len: 16
j_gene: TRBJ2-3
d_gene: -
v_gene: TRBV9
abundance: -
CDR3aa: CASSVEVGGPLDTQYF
CDR3nt: TGTGCCAGCAGCGTAGAGGTCGGGGGGCCCCTAGATACGCAGTATTTT

len: 18
j_gene: TRBJ1-6
d_gene: -
v_gene: TRBV5-5
abundance: -
CDR3aa: CASSSSSGFGSYNSPLHF
CDR3nt: TGCGCCAGCAGCTCCTCTTCAGGGTTCGGCTCCTATAATTCACCCCTCCACTTT

len: 17
j_gene: TRBJ2-6
d_gene: -
v_gene: TRBV27
abundance: -
CDR3aa: CASSLSGGSYGANVLTF
CDR3nt: TGTGCCAGCAGTTTATCTGGGGGCTCATACGGGGCCAACGTCCTGACTTTC

len: 12
j_gene: TRBJ2-5
d_gene: TRBD1
v_gene: TRBV2
abundance: few
CDR3aa: CASGTVQETQYF
CDR3nt: TGTGCCAGCGGGACAGTTCAAGAGACCCAGTACTTC

len: 13
j_gene: TRBJ2-7
d_gene: -
v_gene: TRBV29-1
abundance: -
CDR3aa: CSVEGISGYEQYF
CDR3nt: TGCAGCGTTGAGGGGATCAGCGGCTACGAGCAGTACTTC

len: 19
j_gene: TRBJ2-1
d_gene: -
v_gene: TRBV7-3
abundance: -
CDR3aa: CASSLLVWVSRQVYNEQFF
CDR3nt: TGTGCCAGCAGCTTATTAGTGTGGGTTTCCAGACAGGTCTACAATGAGCAGTTCTTC

len: 14
j_gene: TRBJ2-7
d_gene: -
v_gene: TRBV7-3
abundance: -
CDR3aa: CASSGGGTGTEQYF
CDR3nt: TGTGCCAGCAGCGGCGGGGGGACAGGGACCGAGCAGTACTTC

len: 15
j_gene: TRBJ2-1
d_gene: -
v_gene: TRBV14
abundance: -
CDR3aa: CASSQNRGSYNEQFF
CDR3nt: TGTGCCAGCAGCCAAAATCGGGGTTCCTACAATGAGCAGTTCTTC

len: 15
j_gene: TRBJ2-7
d_gene: -
v_gene: TRBV5-4
abundance: once
CDR3aa: CASSSTLGGSYEQYF
CDR3nt: TGTGCCAGCAGCTCGACATTAGGTGGCTCCTACGAGCAGTACTTC

len: 14
j_gene: TRBJ2-7
d_gene: -
v_gene: TRBV29-1
abundance: -
CDR3aa: CSVTPSGNIYEQYF
CDR3nt: TGCAGCGTGACCCCGTCAGGGAACATCTACGAGCAGTACTTC